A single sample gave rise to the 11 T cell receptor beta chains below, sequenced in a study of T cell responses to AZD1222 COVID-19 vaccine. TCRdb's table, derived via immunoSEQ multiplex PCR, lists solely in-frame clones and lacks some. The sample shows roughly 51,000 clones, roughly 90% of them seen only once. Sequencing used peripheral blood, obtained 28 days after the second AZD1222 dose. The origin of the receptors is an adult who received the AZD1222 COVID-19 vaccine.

The CDR3 nucleotides are TGTGCCAGCAGATCCCGGGGGAGCACTGAAGCTTTCTTT. Its protein is CASRSRGSTEAFF. This chain connects TRBV6-4 to TRBJ1-1, with D maybe TRBD1 (5 bases). V was cut by 6 bases and J by 4 bases, with 12 bases left in between. The V gene's germline CDR1 is MRHNA and CDR2 SNTAGT. The CDR3 is 13 residues long.

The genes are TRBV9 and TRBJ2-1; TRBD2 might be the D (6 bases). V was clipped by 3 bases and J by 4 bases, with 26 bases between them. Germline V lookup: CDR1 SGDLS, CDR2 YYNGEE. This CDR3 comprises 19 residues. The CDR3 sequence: CASSGGVGPGAGRYNEQFF. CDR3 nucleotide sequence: TGTGCCAGCAGCGGAGGAGTCGGCCCTGGGGCGGGACGTTACAATGAGCAGTTCTTC. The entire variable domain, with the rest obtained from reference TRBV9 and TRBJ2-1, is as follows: DSGVTQTPKHLITATGQRVTLRCSPRSGDLSVYWYQQSLDQGLQFLIQYYNGEERAKGNILERFSAQQFPDLHSELNLSSLELGDSALYFCASSGGVGPGAGRYNEQFFGPGTRLTVL.

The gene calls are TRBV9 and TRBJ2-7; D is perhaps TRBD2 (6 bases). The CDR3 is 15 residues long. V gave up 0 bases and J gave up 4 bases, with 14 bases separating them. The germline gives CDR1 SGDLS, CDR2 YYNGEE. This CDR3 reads CASSVDGDFPYEQYF. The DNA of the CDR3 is TGTGCCAGCAGCGTAGACGGGGACTTCCCTTACGAGCAGTACTTC.

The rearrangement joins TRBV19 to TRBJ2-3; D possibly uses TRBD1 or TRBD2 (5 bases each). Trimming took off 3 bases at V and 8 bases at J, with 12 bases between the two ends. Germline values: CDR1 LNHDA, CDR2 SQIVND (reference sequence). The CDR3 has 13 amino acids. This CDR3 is CASSIRDPRTQYF. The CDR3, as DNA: TGTGCCAGTAGTATCCGGGACCCTCGTACGCAGTATTTT.

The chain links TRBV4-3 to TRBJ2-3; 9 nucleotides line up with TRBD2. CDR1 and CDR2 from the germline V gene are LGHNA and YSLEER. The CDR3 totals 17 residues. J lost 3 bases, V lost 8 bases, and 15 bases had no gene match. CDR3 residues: CASRRGGSGLATDTQYF. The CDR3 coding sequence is TGCGCCAGCCGCCGAGGGGGATCGGGACTAGCAACAGATACGCAGTATTTT.

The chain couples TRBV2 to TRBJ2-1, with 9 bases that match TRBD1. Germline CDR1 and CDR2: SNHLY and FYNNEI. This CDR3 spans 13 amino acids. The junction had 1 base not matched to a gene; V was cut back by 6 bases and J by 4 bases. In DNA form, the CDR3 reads TGTGCCAGCAGGGGACAGGGATACAATGAGCAGTTCTTC. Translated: CASRGQGYNEQFF.

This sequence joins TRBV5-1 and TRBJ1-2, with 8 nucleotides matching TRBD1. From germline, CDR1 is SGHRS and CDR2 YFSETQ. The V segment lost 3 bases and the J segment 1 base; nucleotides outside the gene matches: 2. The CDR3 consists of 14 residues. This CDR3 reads CASSSDRGNYGYTF. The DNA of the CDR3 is TGCGCCAGCAGCTCCGACAGGGGTAACTATGGCTACACCTTC.

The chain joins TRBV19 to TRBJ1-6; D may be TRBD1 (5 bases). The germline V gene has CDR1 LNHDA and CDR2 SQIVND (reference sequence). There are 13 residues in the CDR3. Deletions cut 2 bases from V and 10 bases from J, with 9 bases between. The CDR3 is CASSIQGKSPLHF. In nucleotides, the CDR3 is TGTGCCAGTAGTATACAGGGAAAATCACCCCTCCACTTT.

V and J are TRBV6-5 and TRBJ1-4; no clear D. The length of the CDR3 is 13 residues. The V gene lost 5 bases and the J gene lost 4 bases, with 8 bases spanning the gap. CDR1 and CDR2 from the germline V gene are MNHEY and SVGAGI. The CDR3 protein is CASSQQINEKLFF. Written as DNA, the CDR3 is TGTGCCAGCAGTCAGCAAATTAATGAAAAACTGTTTTTT.

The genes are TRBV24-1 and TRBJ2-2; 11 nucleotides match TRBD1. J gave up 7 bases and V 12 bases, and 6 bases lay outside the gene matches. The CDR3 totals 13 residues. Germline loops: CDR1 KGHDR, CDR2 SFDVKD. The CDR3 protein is CASGQGANGELFF. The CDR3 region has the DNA TGTGCCTCCGGACAGGGGGCGAACGGGGAGCTGTTTTTT.

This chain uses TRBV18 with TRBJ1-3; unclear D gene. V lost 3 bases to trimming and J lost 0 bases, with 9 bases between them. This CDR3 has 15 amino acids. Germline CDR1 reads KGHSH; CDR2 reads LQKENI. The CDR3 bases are TGTGCCAGCTCACCGGCAGGATACTCTGGAAACACCATATATTTT. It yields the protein CASSPAGYSGNTIYF.